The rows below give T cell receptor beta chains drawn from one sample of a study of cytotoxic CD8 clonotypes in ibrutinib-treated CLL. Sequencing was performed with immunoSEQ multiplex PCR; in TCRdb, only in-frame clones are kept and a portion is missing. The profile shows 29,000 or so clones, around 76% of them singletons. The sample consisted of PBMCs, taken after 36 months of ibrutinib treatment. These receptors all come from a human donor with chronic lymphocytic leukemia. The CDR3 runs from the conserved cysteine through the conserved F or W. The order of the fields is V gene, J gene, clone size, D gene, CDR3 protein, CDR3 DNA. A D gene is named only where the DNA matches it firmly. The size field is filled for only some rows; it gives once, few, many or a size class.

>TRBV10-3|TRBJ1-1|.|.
CAIGGRQVNTEAFF
TGTGCCATCGGGGGAAGACAGGTGAACACTGAAGCTTTCTTT
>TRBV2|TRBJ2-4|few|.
CASSAVGRGGNIQYF
TGTGCCAGCTCCGCCGTGGGCAGGGGGGGGAACATTCAGTACTTC
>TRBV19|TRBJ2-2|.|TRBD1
CASRTGGNTGELFF
TGTGCCAGTAGAACAGGGGGGAACACCGGGGAGCTGTTTTTT
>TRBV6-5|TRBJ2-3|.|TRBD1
CASRQGADTQYF
TGTGCCAGCAGGCAGGGGGCAGATACGCAGTATTTT
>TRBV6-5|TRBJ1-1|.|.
CASSLRHTPNTEAFF
TGTGCCAGCAGTTTACGACATACACCGAACACTGAAGCTTTCTTT
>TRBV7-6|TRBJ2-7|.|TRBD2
CASSMRLAGGRLYEQYF
TGTGCCAGCAGCATGAGACTAGCGGGGGGCCGACTTTACGAGCAGTACTTC
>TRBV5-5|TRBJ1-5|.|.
CASSLAWSQTGSTNQPQHF
TGTGCCAGCAGCTTGGCCTGGTCTCAGACAGGTTCAACAAATCAGCCCCAGCATTTT
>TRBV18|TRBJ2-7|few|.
CASSPYKGWNEQYF
TGTGCCAGCTCACCGTACAAGGGTTGGAACGAGCAGTACTTC
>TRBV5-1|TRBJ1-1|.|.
CASSLDSVGEAFF
TGCGCCAGCAGCTTGGACTCTGTTGGTGAAGCTTTCTTT
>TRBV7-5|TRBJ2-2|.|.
CASSPPGQGPTGELFF
TGTGCCAGCAGCCCACCGGGACAGGGCCCCACCGGGGAGCTGTTTTTT
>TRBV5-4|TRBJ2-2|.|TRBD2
CASSLGLAVTGELFF
TGTGCCAGCAGTTTGGGACTAGCGGTCACCGGGGAGCTGTTTTTT
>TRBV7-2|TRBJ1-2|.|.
CASSLVRTDNYGYTF
TGTGCCAGCAGCTTAGTAAGGACAGATAACTATGGCTACACCTTC
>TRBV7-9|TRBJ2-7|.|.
CASSFKSRAYEQYF
TGTGCCAGCAGCTTTAAATCCCGGGCCTACGAGCAGTACTTC
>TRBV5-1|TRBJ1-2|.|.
CASSVGRPIINYGYTF
TGCGCCAGCAGCGTCGGTCGGCCGATCATTAACTATGGCTACACCTTC